These 5 T cell receptor beta chains were sequenced from one sample in a study of shared clonotypes between healthy human individuals. Naive CD8 isolation took CD45RO-negative cells positively selected for CCR7 and excluded terminally differentiated effector memory CD45RA+ cells. Produced via immunoSEQ multiplex PCR; TCRdb's table is partial and in-frame only. Here the sample spans roughly 810,000 clones, 96% being singletons. Sequenced: naive CD8+ T cells sorted from blood. The receptors were gathered from a man aged 30-40 years in good health.

The V and J genes are TRBV6-5 and TRBJ2-7; the D gene is possibly TRBD2 (5 bases). This CDR3 has 15 residues. The germline V gene has CDR1 MNHEY and CDR2 SVGAGI. Between the trimmed V and J ends, which lost 2 bases and 0 bases, there was a span of 11 bases. CDR3 sequence reads: CASSYEGDSSYEQYF. CDR3 nucleotide sequence: TGTGCCAGCAGTTACGAGGGCGATAGCTCCTACGAGCAGTACTTC.

V gene TRBV5-6 combines with J gene TRBJ2-7, with D tentatively TRBD2 (5 bases). The CDR3 spans 16 residues. The V end was cut by 4 bases, the J end by 4 bases, with 21 bases between. The germline V gene has CDR1 SGHDT and CDR2 YYEEEE. The CDR3 loop reads CASSTYSSNPTYEQYF. In DNA, the CDR3 is TGTGCCAGCAGCACCTATTCTAGCAATCCTACTTACGAGCAGTACTTC.

The chain uses TRBV6-5 and TRBJ2-1; TRBD2 aligns across 7 bases. This CDR3 contains 13 residues. Germline CDR1 is MNHEY and CDR2 is SVGAGI. Trimming removed 7 bases from V and 5 bases from J; junction bases left unmatched: 5. CDR3 protein: CASTRRENNEQFF. In DNA, the CDR3 is TGTGCCAGCACCCGGCGGGAGAACAATGAGCAGTTCTTC.

This chain uses TRBV7-2 with TRBJ2-1; 7 nucleotides match TRBD2. J was trimmed by 15 bases and V by 4 bases; bases with no gene match: 12. Looked up from germline, CDR1 is SGHTA and CDR2 is FQGNSA. This CDR3 is built from 13 residues. In DNA, the CDR3 is TGTGCCAGCAGCTCTATAGGGCCAGGGAGGGGGTTCTTC. It is translated as CASSSIGPGRGFF.

The chain joins TRBV7-6 to TRBJ2-1, with TRBD2 identical over 8 bases. Trimming removed 5 bases from V and 4 bases from J; junction bases left unmatched: 7. The germline V gene has CDR1 SGHVS and CDR2 FNYEAQ. CDR3 length: 15 amino acids. CDR3 nucleotides: TGTGCCAGCAGCCCGAGCGGGAGTTCTTACAATGAGCAGTTCTTC. Residues: CASSPSGSSYNEQFF.